The sequence of this T cell receptor beta chain was determined in a study of control samples from healthy donors and cancer patients. CDR1 PRHDT and CDR2 FYEKMQ come from the germline V gene (reference sequence). There are 15 residues in the CDR3. Trimming cost V 5 bases and J 0 bases, with 10 bases left between them. Only in-frame clones appear in the TCRdb table, and some are missing; sequencing was by immunoSEQ multiplex PCR. The sample shows more than 100,000 clones, under 90% of them seen only once. The source material was PBMCs. The sequence came from a man between 50 and 59 years old with head and neck cancer. This sequence joins TRBV13 and TRBJ1-4, with D possibly TRBD1 on 5 matching bases. The CDR3 sequence is CASSKGRATNEKLFF. The CDR3 region has the DNA TGTGCCAGCAGCAAGGGGCGGGCAACTAATGAAAAACTGTTTTTT. The full variable domain, with the rest looked up from reference TRBV13 and TRBJ1-4, is AAGVIQSPRHLIKEKRETATLKCYPIPRHDTVYWYQQGPGQDPQFLISFYEKMQSDKGSIPDRFSAQQFSDYHSELNMSSLELGDSALYFCASSKGRATNEKLFFGSGTQLSVL.